This TCR beta chain was sequenced during a study of CD4 T cell repertoires in COVID-19. About this clone itself: Its specificity is not known.

Whole-study findings and limits: Suggested intraclonal diversification: top SARS-CoV-2-reactive clonotypes appeared in two or three memory subsets. SARS-CoV and/or HKU1 spike cultures shared between roughly 6 and 28% of SARS-CoV-2 clonotypes.

Sequencing was performed with immunoSEQ multiplex PCR; in TCRdb, only in-frame clones are kept and a portion is missing. The sample contains approximately 75,000 clones, roughly 85% of which appear only once. Mild-to-severe COVID-19 survivors were the donors. The memory T cells were sequenced right after ex vivo isolation, without culture. The sequencing here drew on CD4+ T cells from peripheral blood, taken after recovery from COVID-19. This clonotype was sampled from a human donor who had COVID-19.

CDR3 sequence: CAIRGTGGGDTQYF. The CDR3 DNA is TGTGCCATCAGAGGGACAGGGGGTGGGGATACGCAGTATTTT. V usage is TRBV10-3 and J usage is TRBJ2-3; 11 bases match TRBD1. V trimming: 6 bases; J trimming: 6 bases; junction bases outside the gene matches: 5. The CDR3 covers 14 residues. Germline CDR1 is ENHRY and CDR2 is SYGVKD.